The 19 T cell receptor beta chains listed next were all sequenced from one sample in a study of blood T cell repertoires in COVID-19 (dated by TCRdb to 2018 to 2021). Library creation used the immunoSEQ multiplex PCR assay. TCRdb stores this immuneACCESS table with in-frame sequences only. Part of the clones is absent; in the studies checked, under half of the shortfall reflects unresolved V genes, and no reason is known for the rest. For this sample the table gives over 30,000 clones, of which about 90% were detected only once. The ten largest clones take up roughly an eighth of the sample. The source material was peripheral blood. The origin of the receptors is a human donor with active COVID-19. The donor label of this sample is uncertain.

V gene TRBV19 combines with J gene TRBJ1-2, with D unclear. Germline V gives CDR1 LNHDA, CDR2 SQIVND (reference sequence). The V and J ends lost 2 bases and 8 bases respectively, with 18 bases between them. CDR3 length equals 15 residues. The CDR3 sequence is CASSINPLFTVGYTF. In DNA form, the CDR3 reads TGTGCCAGTAGTATAAATCCGCTATTCACGGTCGGCTACACCTTC.

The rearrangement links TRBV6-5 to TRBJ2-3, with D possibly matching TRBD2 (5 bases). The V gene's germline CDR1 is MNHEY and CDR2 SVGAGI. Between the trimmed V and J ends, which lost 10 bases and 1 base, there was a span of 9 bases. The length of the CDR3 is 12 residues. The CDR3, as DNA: TGTGCCACCCGGCGGGGCACAGATACGCAGTATTTT. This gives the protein CATRRGTDTQYF.

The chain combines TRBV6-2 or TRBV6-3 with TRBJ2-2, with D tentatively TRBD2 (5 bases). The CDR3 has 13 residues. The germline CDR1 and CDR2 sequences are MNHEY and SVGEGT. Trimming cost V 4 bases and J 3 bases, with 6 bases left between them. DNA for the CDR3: TGTGCCAGCAGTTGGACTGACACCGGGGAGCTGTTTTTT. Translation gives CASSWTDTGELFF.

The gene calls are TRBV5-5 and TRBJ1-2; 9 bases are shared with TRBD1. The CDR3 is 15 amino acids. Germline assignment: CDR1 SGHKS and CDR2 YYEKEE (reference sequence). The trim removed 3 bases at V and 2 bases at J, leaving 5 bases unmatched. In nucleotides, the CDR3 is TGTGCCAGCAGCTGGGGACAGGGAGGAAACTATGGCTACACCTTC. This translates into CASSWGQGGNYGYTF.

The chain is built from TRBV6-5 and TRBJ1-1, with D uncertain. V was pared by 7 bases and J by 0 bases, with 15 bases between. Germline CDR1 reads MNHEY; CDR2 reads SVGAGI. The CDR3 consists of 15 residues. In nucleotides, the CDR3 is TGTGCCAGCATGCCATATTCGGGAGTGAACACTGAAGCTTTCTTT. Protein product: CASMPYSGVNTEAFF.

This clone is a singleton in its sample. This CDR3 is CASSLQQEAFF. The CDR3 bases are TGTGCCAGCAGCTTACAACAAGAAGCTTTCTTT. The chain is built from TRBV13 and TRBJ1-1, with D unresolved. The CDR3 runs 11 residues. Germline CDR1 is PRHDT and CDR2 is FYEKMQ (reference sequence). V lost 2 bases and J lost 8, with 6 bases in between.

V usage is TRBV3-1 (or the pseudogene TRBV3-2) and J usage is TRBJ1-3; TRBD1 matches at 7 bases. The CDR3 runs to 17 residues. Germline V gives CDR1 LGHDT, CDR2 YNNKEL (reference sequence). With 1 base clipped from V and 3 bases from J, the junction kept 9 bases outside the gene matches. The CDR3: CASSQAPLTGVGNTIYF. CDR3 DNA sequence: TGTGCCAGCAGCCAAGCCCCCCTTACAGGGGTTGGAAACACCATATATTTT.

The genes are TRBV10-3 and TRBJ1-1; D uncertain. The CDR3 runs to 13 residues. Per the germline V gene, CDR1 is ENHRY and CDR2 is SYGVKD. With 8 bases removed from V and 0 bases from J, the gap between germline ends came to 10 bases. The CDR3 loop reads CAISRGLNTEAFF. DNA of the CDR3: TGTGCCATCTCACGGGGATTGAACACTGAAGCTTTCTTT.

The CDR3 region has the DNA TGCGCCAGCAGCCAAACCCTGAACTACGCTGAAGCTTTCTTT. Translation: CASSQTLNYAEAFF. The V call is TRBV4-3, the J call TRBJ1-1; D is unresolved. The CDR3 totals 14 residues. V lost 2 bases and J 6 bases, leaving 13 bases between the germline ends. Germline V gene lookup returns CDR1 LGHNA and CDR2 YSLEER.

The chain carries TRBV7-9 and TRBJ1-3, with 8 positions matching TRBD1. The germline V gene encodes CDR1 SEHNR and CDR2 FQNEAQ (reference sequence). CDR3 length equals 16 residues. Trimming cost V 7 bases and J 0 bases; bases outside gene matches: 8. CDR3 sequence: CASTTGGFSSGNTIYF. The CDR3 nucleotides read TGTGCCAGCACCACAGGGGGGTTCAGCTCTGGAAACACCATATATTTT.

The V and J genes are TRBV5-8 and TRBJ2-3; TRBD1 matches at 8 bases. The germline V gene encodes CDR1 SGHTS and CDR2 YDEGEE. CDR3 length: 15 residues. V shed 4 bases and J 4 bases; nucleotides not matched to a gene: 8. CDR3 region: CASSGRQGSADTQYF. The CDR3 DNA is TGTGCCAGCAGCGGAAGACAGGGGTCTGCAGATACGCAGTATTTT.

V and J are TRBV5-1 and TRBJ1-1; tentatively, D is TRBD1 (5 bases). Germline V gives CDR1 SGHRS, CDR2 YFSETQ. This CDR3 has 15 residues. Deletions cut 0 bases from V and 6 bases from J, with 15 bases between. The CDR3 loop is CASSLDFTPGAEAFF. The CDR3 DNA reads TGCGCCAGCAGCTTGGACTTTACCCCGGGGGCTGAAGCTTTCTTT. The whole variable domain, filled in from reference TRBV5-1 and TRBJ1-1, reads KAGVTQTPRYLIKTRGQQVTLSCSPISGHRSVSWYQQTPGQGLQFLFEYFSETQRNKGNFPGRFSGRQFSNSRSEMNVSTLELGDSALYLCASSLDFTPGAEAFFGQGTRLTVV.

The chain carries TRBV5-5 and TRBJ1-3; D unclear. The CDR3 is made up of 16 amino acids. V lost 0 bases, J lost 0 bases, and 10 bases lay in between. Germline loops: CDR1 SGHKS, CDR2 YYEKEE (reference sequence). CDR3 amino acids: CASSLAPQSSGNTIYF. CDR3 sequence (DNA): TGTGCCAGCAGCTTGGCCCCACAATCCTCTGGAAACACCATATATTTT.

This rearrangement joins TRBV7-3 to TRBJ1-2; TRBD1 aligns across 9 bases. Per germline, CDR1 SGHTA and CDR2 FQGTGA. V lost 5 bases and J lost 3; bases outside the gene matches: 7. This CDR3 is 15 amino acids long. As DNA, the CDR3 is TGTGCCAGCAGCACCGGGACAGGGAGGGACTATGGCTACACCTTC. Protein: CASSTGTGRDYGYTF.

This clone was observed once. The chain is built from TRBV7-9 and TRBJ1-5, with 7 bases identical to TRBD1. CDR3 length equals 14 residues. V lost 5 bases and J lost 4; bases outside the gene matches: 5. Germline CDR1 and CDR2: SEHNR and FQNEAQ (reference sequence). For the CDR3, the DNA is TGTGCCAGCAGCCAGACAGGGATTAATCAGCCCCAGCATTTT. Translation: CASSQTGINQPQHF.

This CDR3 reads CASSLDSNQPQHF. CDR3 DNA: TGTGCCAGCTCCTTAGATAGCAATCAGCCCCAGCATTTT. The V and J genes are TRBV18 and TRBJ1-5; D gene uncertain. CDR3 length: 13 amino acids. Between the trimmed V and J ends, which lost 6 bases and 0 bases, there was a span of 6 bases. Looked up from germline, CDR1 is KGHSH and CDR2 is LQKENI.

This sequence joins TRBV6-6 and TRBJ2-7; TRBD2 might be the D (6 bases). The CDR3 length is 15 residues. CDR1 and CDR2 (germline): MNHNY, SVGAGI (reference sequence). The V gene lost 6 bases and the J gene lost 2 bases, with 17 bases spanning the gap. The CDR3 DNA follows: TGTGCCAGCAGCTCCCTTTGGGGCGGGACCTACGAGCAGTACTTC. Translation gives CASSSLWGGTYEQYF.

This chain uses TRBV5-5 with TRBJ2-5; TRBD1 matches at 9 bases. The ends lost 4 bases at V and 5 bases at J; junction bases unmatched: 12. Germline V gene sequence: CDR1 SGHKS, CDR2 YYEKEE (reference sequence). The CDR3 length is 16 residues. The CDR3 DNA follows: TGTGCCAGCAGCCCCTGGAGGACAGGGGTGAAGGAGACCCAGTACTTC. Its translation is CASSPWRTGVKETQYF.

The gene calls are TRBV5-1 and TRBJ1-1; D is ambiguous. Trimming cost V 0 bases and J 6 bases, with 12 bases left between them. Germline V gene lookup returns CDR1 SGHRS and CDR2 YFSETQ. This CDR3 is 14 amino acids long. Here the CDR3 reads CASSLVTQSPEAFF. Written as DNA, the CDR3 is TGCGCCAGCAGCTTGGTCACTCAATCGCCTGAAGCTTTCTTT.